These 20 T cell receptor beta chains originate from one sample sequenced in a study of cytomegalovirus exposure and HLA in healthy donors. The PCR contained 60 Vbeta and 13 Jbeta primers. The repertoire was sequenced with immunoSEQ multiplex PCR; TCRdb's copy has only in-frame clones and lacks some. Of roughly 140,000 clones in the sample, about 75% were seen once. The sample consisted of PBMCs. The receptors shown here come from a man in his sixties in good health and CMV-seronegative.

The rearrangement links TRBV19 to TRBJ1-1; 7 nucleotides agree with TRBD1. V was clipped by 5 bases and J by 0 bases; unmatched bases: 3. Germline CDR1 LNHDA, CDR2 SQIVND (reference sequence). This CDR3 spans 14 amino acids. Here the CDR3 DNA reads TGTGCCAGTAGTGGGACAGCAATGAACACTGAAGCTTTCTTT. Its protein is CASSGTAMNTEAFF. The variable domain in full, with the rest retrieved from reference TRBV19 and TRBJ1-1, is DGGITQSPKYLFRKEGQNVTLSCEQNLNHDAMYWYRQDPGQGLRLIYYSQIVNDFQKGDIAEGYSVSREKKESFPLTVTSAQKNPTAFYLCASSGTAMNTEAFFGQGTRLTVV.

The CDR3 nucleotides are TGTGCCAGCAGTTTAGAGAGGAGGTTCTACGAGCAGTACTTC. Translated, it gives CASSLERRFYEQYF. The chain couples TRBV27 to TRBJ2-7; D may be TRBD2 (5 bases). Trimming stripped 2 bases from V and 3 bases from J, with 11 bases between. This CDR3 has 14 amino acids. Germline loops: CDR1 MNHEY, CDR2 SMNVEV (reference sequence).

The V and J genes are TRBV18 and TRBJ2-5; TRBD1 aligns across 11 bases. V was pared by 4 bases and J by 4 bases, with 5 bases of the junction left unmatched. CDR3 length: 15 residues. CDR1 and CDR2 (germline): KGHSH, LQKENI. CDR3 protein: CASSRGTGGGETQYF. In nucleotides, the CDR3 is TGTGCCAGCTCACGAGGGACAGGGGGTGGAGAGACCCAGTACTTC.

The rearrangement joins TRBV11-2 to TRBJ1-1, with 8 bases lining up with TRBD1. Trimming removed 1 base from V and 1 base from J; junction bases left unmatched: 8. The CDR3 covers 17 residues. CDR1 SGHAT and CDR2 FQNNGV come from the germline V gene. The CDR3 coding sequence is TGTGCCAGCAGCTTAGCCGTAAGGACAGGGAGGAACACTGAAGCTTTCTTT. This gives the protein CASSLAVRTGRNTEAFF.

The chain employs TRBV28 and TRBJ2-2; 7 nucleotides match TRBD1. The CDR3 contains 15 residues. From germline, CDR1 is MDHEN and CDR2 SYDVKM. Trimming cost V 6 bases and J 6 bases; bases outside gene matches: 10. The CDR3 bases are TGTGCCAGCAGAGACAGGGTTGACTACCCCGGGGAGCTGTTTTTT. This codes for CASRDRVDYPGELFF.

This chain joins TRBV7-2 and TRBJ1-2; D uncertain. Trimming cost V 2 bases and J 4 bases, with 8 bases left between them. The CDR3 is made up of 13 amino acids. In germline, CDR1 is SGHTA, CDR2 FQGNSA. The CDR3 coding sequence is TGTGCCAGCAGCTTACCAGCGAGCTATGGCTACACCTTC. Protein sequence: CASSLPASYGYTF.

This clone was seen a few times. The genes are TRBV29-1 and TRBJ1-1, with 9 positions matching TRBD1. V shed 6 bases, J shed 8 bases, and the junction held 10 bases outside the gene matches. Germline V lookup: CDR1 SQVTM, CDR2 ANQGSEA. This CDR3 spans 13 amino acids. The chain's CDR3 is CSVGQGRHSEAFF. The DNA of the CDR3 is TGCAGCGTGGGACAGGGTCGCCACTCCGAAGCTTTCTTT.

The J gene is TRBJ2-2, the V gene TRBV19; maybe TRBD2 (5 bases). Looked up from germline, CDR1 is LNHDA and CDR2 is SQIVND (reference sequence). Trimming stripped 1 base from V and 1 base from J, with 10 bases between. The CDR3 runs 16 residues. CDR3 coding DNA: TGTGCCAGTAGTATAGGGGTAGGACTGAACACCGGGGAGCTGTTTTTT. The encoded protein is CASSIGVGLNTGELFF.

This clone was counted only a few times. The genes are TRBV6-1 and TRBJ1-4, with a tentative D call TRBD1 (6 bases). V was cut by 3 bases and J by 3 bases, with 11 bases left in between. The CDR3 has 15 amino acids. The germline CDR1 and CDR2 sequences are MNHNS and SASEGT. CDR3 protein: CASSDQQGANEKLFF. The CDR3 DNA is TGTGCCAGCAGTGACCAACAGGGTGCTAATGAAAAACTGTTTTTT.

This CDR3 reads CASSRREGGSYEQYF. The CDR3 DNA reads as TGTGCCAGCAGTCGGCGTGAGGGAGGTTCCTACGAGCAGTACTTC. This chain uses TRBV28 with TRBJ2-7, with a weak D call TRBD2 (6 bases). Per germline, CDR1 MDHEN and CDR2 SYDVKM. CDR3 length: 15 residues. V lost 5 bases and J 1 base, leaving 15 bases between the germline ends.

This clone is termed medium-sized. The chain couples TRBV6-5 to TRBJ1-1, with 9 bases fitting TRBD1. The J segment lost 5 bases and the V segment lost 7 bases, leaving 8 bases of the junction unmatched. Germline loops: CDR1 MNHEY, CDR2 SVGAGI. The length of the CDR3 is 14 residues. In DNA, the CDR3 is TGTGCCAGCACCTTGGGACAGGGCTGGACTGAAGCTTTCTTT. The encoded protein is CASTLGQGWTEAFF.

V is TRBV14 and J is TRBJ1-1, with no clear D. In germline, CDR1 is SGHDN, CDR2 FVKESK. CDR3 size: 13 residues. Trimming took off 4 bases at V and 0 bases at J, with 6 bases between the two ends. The CDR3 here is CASSPNMNTEAFF. For the CDR3, the DNA is TGTGCCAGCAGCCCGAACATGAACACTGAAGCTTTCTTT.

The V gene is TRBV28, the J gene TRBJ1-2, with 8 bases that match TRBD1. The CDR3 loop spans 15 amino acids. CDR1 MDHEN and CDR2 SYDVKM come from the germline V gene. Germline trimming cut 5 bases from V and 4 bases from J; bases unmatched to any gene: 9. CDR3 residues: CASSRSGGVTYGYTF. The CDR3 region has the DNA TGTGCCAGCAGTCGGTCAGGGGGCGTTACCTATGGCTACACCTTC.

The gene calls are TRBV7-2 and TRBJ2-3; perhaps TRBD2 as D (6 bases). V lost 0 bases and J 1 base, leaving 11 bases between the germline ends. Germline CDR1 SGHTA, CDR2 FQGNSA. The CDR3 is 16 residues long. The DNA of the CDR3 is TGTGCCAGCAGCTTAGCGCTGGGGGGAGGCACAGATACGCAGTATTTT. This encodes CASSLALGGGTDTQYF.

This sequence joins TRBV5-6 and TRBJ1-6; D not resolved. V dropped 6 bases and J dropped 0 bases, with 7 bases sitting between them. The V gene's germline CDR1 is SGHDT and CDR2 YYEEEE. The CDR3 extends over 14 amino acids. CDR3 sequence (DNA): TGTGCCAGCACGGTACGCTCCTATAATTCACCCCTCCACTTT. It is translated as CASTVRSYNSPLHF. The variable domain in full, completed from reference TRBV5-6 and TRBJ1-6, reads DAGVTQSPTHLIKTRGQQVTLRCSPKSGHDTVSWYQQALGQGPQFIFQYYEEEERQRGNFPDRFSGHQFPNYSSELNVNALLLGDSALYLCASTVRSYNSPLHFGNGTRLTVT.

This clone was counted only a few times. The chain links TRBV14 to TRBJ1-4; D ambiguous. The V gene's germline CDR1 is SGHDN and CDR2 FVKESK. V lost 1 base, J lost 7 bases, and 10 bases lay in between. The CDR3 covers 14 residues. CDR3 sequence (DNA): TGTGCCAGCAGCCAAGGGACCCGGGGTGAAAAACTGTTTTTT. Translated, it gives CASSQGTRGEKLFF.

This clone turned up a few times. The rearrangement joins TRBV27 to TRBJ2-1, with D unresolved. Trimming left V 5 bases short and J 4 bases short, with 9 bases between. CDR3 length: 13 amino acids. CDR1 and CDR2 from the germline V gene are MNHEY and SMNVEV (reference sequence). The CDR3 loop reads CASSPLTYNEQFF. The CDR3 DNA reads TGTGCCAGCAGTCCACTGACATACAATGAGCAGTTCTTC.

V and J are TRBV19 and TRBJ2-5, with 9 bases that match TRBD1. Germline CDR1 is LNHDA and CDR2 is SQIVND (reference sequence). The CDR3 covers 16 residues. Unmatched junction bases numbered 10, after V lost 6 bases and J lost 2 bases. This chain's CDR3 is CASSRTGEWGQETQYF. The CDR3 nucleotides are TGTGCCAGTAGCAGGACAGGGGAATGGGGACAAGAGACCCAGTACTTC.

This chain links TRBV7-2 with TRBJ1-5; D call uncertain. Germline CDR1 SGHTA, CDR2 FQGNSA. The CDR3 covers 15 residues. With 0 bases removed from V and 4 bases from J, the gap between germline ends came to 10 bases. CDR3 amino acids: CASSLAGGENQPQHF. The DNA of the CDR3 is TGTGCCAGCAGCTTAGCGGGCGGGGAAAATCAGCCCCAGCATTTT.

The chain employs TRBV7-9 and TRBJ1-1, with 8 bases that match TRBD1. Germline V lookup: CDR1 SEHNR, CDR2 FQNEAQ (reference sequence). The ends lost 3 bases at V and 1 base at J; junction bases unmatched: 1. The CDR3 has 14 residues. As DNA, the CDR3 is TGTGCCAGCAGCTTTGGGACAGGGAACACTGAAGCTTTCTTT. Translation gives CASSFGTGNTEAFF.